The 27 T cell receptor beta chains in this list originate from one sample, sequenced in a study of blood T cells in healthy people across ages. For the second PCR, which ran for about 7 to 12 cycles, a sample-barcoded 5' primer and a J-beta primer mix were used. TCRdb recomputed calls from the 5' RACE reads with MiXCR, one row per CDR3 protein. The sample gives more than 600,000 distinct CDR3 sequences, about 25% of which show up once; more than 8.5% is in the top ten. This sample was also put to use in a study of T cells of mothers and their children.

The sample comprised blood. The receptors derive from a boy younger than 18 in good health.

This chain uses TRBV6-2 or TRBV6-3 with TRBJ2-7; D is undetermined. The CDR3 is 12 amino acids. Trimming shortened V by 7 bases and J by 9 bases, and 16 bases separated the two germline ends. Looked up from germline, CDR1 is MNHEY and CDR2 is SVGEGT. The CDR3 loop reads CASTDDKGRQYF. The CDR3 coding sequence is TGTGCCAGCACCGACGACAAGGGTAGGCAGTACTTC.

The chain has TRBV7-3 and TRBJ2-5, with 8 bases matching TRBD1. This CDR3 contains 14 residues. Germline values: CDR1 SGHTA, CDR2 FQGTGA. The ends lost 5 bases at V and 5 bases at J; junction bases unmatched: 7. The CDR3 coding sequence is TGTGCCAGCAGCCCCAGGACAGGGTGGGAGACCCAGTACTTC. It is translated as CASSPRTGWETQYF.

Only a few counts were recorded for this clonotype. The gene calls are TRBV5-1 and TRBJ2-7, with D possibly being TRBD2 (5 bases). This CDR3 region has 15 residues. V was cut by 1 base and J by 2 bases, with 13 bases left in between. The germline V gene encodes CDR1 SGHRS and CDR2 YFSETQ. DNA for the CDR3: TGCGCCAGCAGCTTGTCGGCGGGTAAAACCTACGAGCAGTACTTC. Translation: CASSLSAGKTYEQYF.

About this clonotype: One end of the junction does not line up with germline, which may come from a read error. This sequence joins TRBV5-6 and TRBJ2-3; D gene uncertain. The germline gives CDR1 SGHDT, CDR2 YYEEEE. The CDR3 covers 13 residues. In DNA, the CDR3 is TGTGCCGGCAGCTTGGAAACCCCAGATACGCAGTATTTT. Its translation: CAGSLETPDTQYF.

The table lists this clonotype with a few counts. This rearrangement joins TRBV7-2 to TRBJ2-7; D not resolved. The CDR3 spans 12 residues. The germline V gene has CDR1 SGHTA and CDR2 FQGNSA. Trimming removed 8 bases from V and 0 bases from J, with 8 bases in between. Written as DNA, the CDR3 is TGTGCCAGCGGCCGGAGCTCCTACGAGCAGTACTTC. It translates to CASGRSSYEQYF.

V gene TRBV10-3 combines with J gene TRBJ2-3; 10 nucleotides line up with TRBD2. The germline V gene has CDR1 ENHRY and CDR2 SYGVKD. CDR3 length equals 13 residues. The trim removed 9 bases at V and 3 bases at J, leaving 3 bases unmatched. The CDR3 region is CAITSGVTDTQYF. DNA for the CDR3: TGTGCCATAACTAGCGGGGTTACAGATACGCAGTATTTT.

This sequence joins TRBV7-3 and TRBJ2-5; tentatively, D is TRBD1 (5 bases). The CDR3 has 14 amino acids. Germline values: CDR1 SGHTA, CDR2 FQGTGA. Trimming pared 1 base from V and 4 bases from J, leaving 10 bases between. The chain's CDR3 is CASSLRSRGETQYF. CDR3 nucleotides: TGTGCCAGCAGCTTAAGGTCAAGGGGAGAGACCCAGTACTTC. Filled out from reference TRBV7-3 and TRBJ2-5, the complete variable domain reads GAGVSQTPSNKVTEKGKYVELRCDPISGHTALYWYRQSLGQGPEFLIYFQGTGAADDSGLPNDRFFAVRPEGSVSTLKIQRTERGDSAVYLCASSLRSRGETQYFGPGTRLLVL.

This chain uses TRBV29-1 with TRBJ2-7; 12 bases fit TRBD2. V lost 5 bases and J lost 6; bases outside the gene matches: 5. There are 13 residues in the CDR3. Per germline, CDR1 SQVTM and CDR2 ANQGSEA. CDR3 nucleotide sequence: TGCAGCGTTATGACTAGCGGGAGCCGCGAGCAGTACTTC. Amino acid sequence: CSVMTSGSREQYF.

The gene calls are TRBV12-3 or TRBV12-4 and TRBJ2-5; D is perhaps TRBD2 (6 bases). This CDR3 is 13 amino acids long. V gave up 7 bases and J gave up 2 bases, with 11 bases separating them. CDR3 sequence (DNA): TGTGCCAGCAACCCTGGGGGGCAAGAGACCCAGTACTTC. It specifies CASNPGGQETQYF.

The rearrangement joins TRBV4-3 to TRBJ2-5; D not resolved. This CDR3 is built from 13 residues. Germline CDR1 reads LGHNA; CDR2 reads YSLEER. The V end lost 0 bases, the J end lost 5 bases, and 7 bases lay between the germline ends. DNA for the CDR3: TGCGCCAGCAGCCAAGATAGGTACGAGACCCAGTACTTC. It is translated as CASSQDRYETQYF.

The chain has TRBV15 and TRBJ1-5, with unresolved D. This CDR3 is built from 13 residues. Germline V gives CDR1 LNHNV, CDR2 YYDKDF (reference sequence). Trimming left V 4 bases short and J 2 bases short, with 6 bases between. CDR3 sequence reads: CATSNKGNQPQHF. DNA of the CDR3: TGTGCCACCAGCAATAAGGGCAATCAGCCCCAGCATTTT.

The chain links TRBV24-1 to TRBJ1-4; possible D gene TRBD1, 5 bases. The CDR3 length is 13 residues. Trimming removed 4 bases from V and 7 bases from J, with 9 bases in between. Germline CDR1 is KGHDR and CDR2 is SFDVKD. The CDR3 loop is CATSDGGGEKLFF. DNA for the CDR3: TGTGCCACCAGTGACGGGGGTGGTGAAAAACTGTTTTTT.

The CDR3 sequence is CASSIPGQPYEQYF. In DNA form, the CDR3 reads TGCGCCAGCAGCATCCCGGGACAGCCCTACGAGCAGTACTTC. The chain is built from TRBV5-1 and TRBJ2-7; TRBD1 matches 7 bases. This CDR3 contains 14 residues. The V segment lost 4 bases and the J segment 2 bases; nucleotides outside the gene matches: 6. The germline CDR1 and CDR2 sequences are SGHRS and YFSETQ.

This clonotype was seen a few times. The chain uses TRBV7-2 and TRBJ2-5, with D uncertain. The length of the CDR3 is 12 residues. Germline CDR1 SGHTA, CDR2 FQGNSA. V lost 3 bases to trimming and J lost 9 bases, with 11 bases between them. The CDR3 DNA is TGTGCCAGCAGCTTGTCCTCAGGCGCCCAGTACTTC. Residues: CASSLSSGAQYF.

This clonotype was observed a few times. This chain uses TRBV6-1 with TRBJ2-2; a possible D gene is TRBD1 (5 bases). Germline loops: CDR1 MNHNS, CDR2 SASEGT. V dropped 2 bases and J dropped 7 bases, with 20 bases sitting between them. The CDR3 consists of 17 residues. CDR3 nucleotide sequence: TGTGCCAGCAGTGAAAACGTCAGGGTTAAGTCAGGCGGGGAGCTGTTTTTT. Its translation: CASSENVRVKSGGELFF.

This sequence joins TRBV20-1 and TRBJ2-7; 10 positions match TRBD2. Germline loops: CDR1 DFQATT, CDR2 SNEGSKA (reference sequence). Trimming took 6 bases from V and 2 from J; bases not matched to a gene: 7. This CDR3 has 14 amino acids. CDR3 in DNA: TGCAGTGCGACTAGCGGGCGACTTACCTACGAGCAGTACTTC. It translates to CSATSGRLTYEQYF.

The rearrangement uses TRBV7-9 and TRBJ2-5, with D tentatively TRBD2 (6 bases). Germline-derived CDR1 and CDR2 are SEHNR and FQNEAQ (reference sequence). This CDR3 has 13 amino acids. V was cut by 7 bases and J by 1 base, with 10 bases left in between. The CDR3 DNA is TGTGCCAGCAAGGGTAGCGGCCAAGAGACCCAGTACTTC. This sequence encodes CASKGSGQETQYF.

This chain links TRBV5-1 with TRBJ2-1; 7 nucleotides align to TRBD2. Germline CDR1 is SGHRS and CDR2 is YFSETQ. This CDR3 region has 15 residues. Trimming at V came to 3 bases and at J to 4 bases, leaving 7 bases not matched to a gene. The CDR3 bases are TGCGCCAGCAGCTCGGACTGGGGAGGGTACAATGAGCAGTTCTTC. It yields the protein CASSSDWGGYNEQFF. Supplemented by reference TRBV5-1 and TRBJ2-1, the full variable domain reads KAGVTQTPRYLIKTRGQQVTLSCSPISGHRSVSWYQQTPGQGLQFLFEYFSETQRNKGNFPGRFSGRQFSNSRSEMNVSTLELGDSALYLCASSSDWGGYNEQFFGPGTRLTVL.

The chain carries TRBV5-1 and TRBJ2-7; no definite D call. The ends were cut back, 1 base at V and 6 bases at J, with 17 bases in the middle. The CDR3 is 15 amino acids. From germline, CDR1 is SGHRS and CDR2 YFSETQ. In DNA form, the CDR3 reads TGCGCCAGCAGCTTGAGTTCCAGAGGTAACGGCGAGCAGTACTTC. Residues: CASSLSSRGNGEQYF.

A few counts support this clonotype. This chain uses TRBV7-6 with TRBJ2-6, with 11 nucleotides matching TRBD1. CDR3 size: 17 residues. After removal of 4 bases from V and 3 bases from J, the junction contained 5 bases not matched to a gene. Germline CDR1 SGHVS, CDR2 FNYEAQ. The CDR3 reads CASSSGQGAVGANVLTF. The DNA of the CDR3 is TGTGCCAGCAGCTCAGGACAGGGGGCAGTTGGGGCCAACGTCCTGACTTTC.

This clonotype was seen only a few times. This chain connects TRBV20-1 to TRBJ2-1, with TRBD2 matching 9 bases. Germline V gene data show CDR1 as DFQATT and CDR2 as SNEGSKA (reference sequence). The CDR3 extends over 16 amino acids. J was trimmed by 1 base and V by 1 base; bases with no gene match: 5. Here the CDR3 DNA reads TGCAGTGCTAGAGCAAGCGGGGGGTGGTCCTACAATGAGCAGTTCTTC. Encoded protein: CSARASGGWSYNEQFF.

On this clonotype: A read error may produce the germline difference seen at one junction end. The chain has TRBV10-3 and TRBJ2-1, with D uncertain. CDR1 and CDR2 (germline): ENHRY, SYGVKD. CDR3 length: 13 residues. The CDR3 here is CAISDLWRNGQFF. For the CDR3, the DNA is TGTGCCATCAGTGACCTTTGGCGAAATGGGCAGTTCTTC.

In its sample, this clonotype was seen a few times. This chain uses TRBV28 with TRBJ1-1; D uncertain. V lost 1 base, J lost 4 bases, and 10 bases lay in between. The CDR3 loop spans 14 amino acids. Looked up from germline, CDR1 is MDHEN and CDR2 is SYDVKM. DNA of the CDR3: TGTGCCAGCAGTTTATACGGCATGGGCACTGAAGCTTTCTTT. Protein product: CASSLYGMGTEAFF.

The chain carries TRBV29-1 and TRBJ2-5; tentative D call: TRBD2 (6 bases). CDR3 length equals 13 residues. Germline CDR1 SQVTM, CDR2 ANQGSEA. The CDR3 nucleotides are TGCAGTGCTGGACGGGAGAAACAAGAGACCCAGTACTTC. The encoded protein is CSAGREKQETQYF. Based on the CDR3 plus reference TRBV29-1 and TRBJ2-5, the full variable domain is SAVISQKPSRDICQRGTSLTIQCQVDSQVTMMFWYRQQPGQSLTLIATANQGSEATYESGFVIDKFPISRPNLTFSTLTVSNMSPEDSSIYLCSAGREKQETQYFGPGTRLLVL.

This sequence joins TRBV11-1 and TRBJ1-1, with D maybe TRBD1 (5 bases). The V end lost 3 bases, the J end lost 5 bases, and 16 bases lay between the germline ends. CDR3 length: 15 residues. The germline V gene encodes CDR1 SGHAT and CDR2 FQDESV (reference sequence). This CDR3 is CASSFLSGGDTEAFF. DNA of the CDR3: TGTGCCAGCAGCTTCCTGAGCGGAGGGGATACTGAAGCTTTCTTT.

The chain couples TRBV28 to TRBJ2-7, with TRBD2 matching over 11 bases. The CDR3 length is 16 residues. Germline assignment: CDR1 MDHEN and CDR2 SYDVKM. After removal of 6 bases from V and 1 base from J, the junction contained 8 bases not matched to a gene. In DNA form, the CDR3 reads TGTGCCAGCAGCTCTCCGGGACTAGCGGATTCCTACGAGCAGTACTTC. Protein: CASSSPGLADSYEQYF.

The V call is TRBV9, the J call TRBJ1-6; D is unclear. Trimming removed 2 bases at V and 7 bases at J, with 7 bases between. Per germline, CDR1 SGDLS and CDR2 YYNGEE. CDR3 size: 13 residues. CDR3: CASSVMGNSPLHF. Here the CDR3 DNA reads TGTGCCAGCAGCGTTATGGGGAATTCACCCCTCCACTTT.